The rows below give T cell receptor beta chains drawn from one sample of a study of graft-versus-host responses after intestinal transplantation. Libraries were prepared by immunoSEQ multiplex PCR; TCRdb keeps only in-frame clonotypes and omits some of them. The repertoire holds over 100,000 clones, with 85% to 95% as singletons. Their antigens are not known. The sequencing used unstimulated CD8+ T cells sorted from spleen or lymph node cells, collected before transplant. Receptors were obtained from a human donor who was the organ donor for an intestinal transplant. CDR3s include the opening cysteine and the closing phenylalanine or tryptophan. Each record gives: D gene, V gene, J gene, clone size, CDR3 protein, CDR3 DNA. The D gene is left open where the match is weak. The size field is filled for only some rows; it gives once, few, many or a size class.

D: .; V: TRBV7-9; J: TRBJ2-7; size: once; CDR3: CASSSRQGRNEQYF; DNA: TGTGCCAGCAGCTCCCGGCAGGGGAGAAACGAGCAGTACTTC
D: .; V: TRBV6-1; J: TRBJ1-6; size: .; CDR3: CASSEQEGDNSPLHF; DNA: TGTGCCAGCAGTGAACAGGAGGGAGATAATTCACCCCTCCACTTT
D: .; V: TRBV9; J: TRBJ2-2; size: .; CDR3: CASQLQGSGELFF; DNA: TGTGCCAGTCAGCTCCAGGGCTCCGGGGAGCTGTTTTTT
D: .; V: TRBV15; J: TRBJ2-7; size: .; CDR3: CATSRFTLLGSRSYEQYF; DNA: TGTGCCACCAGCAGATTTACTCTTCTCGGCTCCCGCTCCTACGAGCAGTACTTC
D: .; V: TRBV25-1; J: TRBJ2-3; size: once; CDR3: CASSEWSSGQGQYF; DNA: TGTGCCAGCAGTGAATGGTCTTCGGGACAAGGGCAGTATTTT
D: .; V: TRBV10-3; J: TRBJ2-1; size: .; CDR3: CAISEGTHEQFF; DNA: TGTGCCATCAGTGAGGGGACCCATGAGCAGTTCTTC
D: .; V: TRBV4-1; J: TRBJ1-1; size: .; CDR3: CASSPSSTGWTEAFF; DNA: TGCGCCAGCAGCCCCTCATCGACGGGGTGGACTGAAGCTTTCTTT
D: TRBD2; V: TRBV28; J: TRBJ2-7; size: .; CDR3: CASSPGLADLYEQYF; DNA: TGTGCCAGCAGCCCTGGACTAGCGGACCTCTACGAGCAGTACTTC
D: .; V: TRBV21-1; J: TRBJ1-2; size: .; CDR3: CASGCDYGYTF; DNA: TGTGCCAGCGGCTGCGACTATGGCTACACCTTC
D: TRBD1; V: TRBV6-5; J: TRBJ1-2; size: .; CDR3: CASRTGGLGYTF; DNA: TGTGCCAGCAGAACAGGGGGCCTAGGCTACACCTTC
D: .; V: TRBV19; J: TRBJ1-1; size: once; CDR3: CASSIRQNTEAFF; DNA: TGTGCCAGTAGTATCCGGCAGAACACTGAAGCTTTCTTT
D: .; V: TRBV19; J: TRBJ1-2; size: .; CDR3: CASTLQTGPNYGYTF; DNA: TGTGCCAGTACCCTTCAAACAGGGCCTAACTATGGCTACACCTTC
D: TRBD1; V: TRBV27; J: TRBJ2-7; size: .; CDR3: CASSPRTGAYEQYF; DNA: TGTGCCAGCAGTCCAAGGACAGGGGCCTACGAGCAGTACTTC
D: TRBD1; V: TRBV5-1; J: TRBJ2-1; size: .; CDR3: CASSLKGGHPYNEQFF; DNA: TGCGCCAGCAGCTTGAAAGGGGGCCATCCCTACAATGAGCAGTTCTTC
D: TRBD1; V: TRBV28; J: TRBJ1-2; size: .; CDR3: CASRTRTGDSYGYTF; DNA: TGTGCCAGCAGGACCCGGACAGGGGATAGCTATGGCTACACCTTC
D: .; V: TRBV2; J: TRBJ1-5; size: .; CDR3: CASSEAGGLLQPQHF; DNA: TGTGCCAGCAGTGAAGCGGGGGGGTTGTTGCAGCCCCAGCATTTT
D: .; V: TRBV4-2; J: TRBJ2-5; size: .; CDR3: CASSQEVSLDLSLQETQYF; DNA: TGTGCCAGCAGCCAAGAAGTTTCCCTGGATCTATCACTACAAGAGACCCAGTACTTC
D: .; V: TRBV5-6; J: TRBJ2-7; size: .; CDR3: CASSLASGFYEQYF; DNA: TGTGCCAGCAGCTTGGCCTCAGGATTTTACGAGCAGTACTTC
D: .; V: TRBV5-4; J: TRBJ1-1; size: .; CDR3: CASSLGTAQLNTEAFF; DNA: TGTGCCAGCAGCTTGGGGACAGCTCAACTGAACACTGAAGCTTTCTTT
D: TRBD1; V: TRBV27; J: TRBJ1-2; size: once; CDR3: CASSLNPGGDYGYTF; DNA: TGTGCCAGCAGTTTAAACCCAGGGGGCGACTATGGCTACACCTTC
D: .; V: TRBV20-1; J: TRBJ1-2; size: .; CDR3: CSAPELKGYTF; DNA: TGCAGTGCTCCTGAACTTAAGGGCTACACCTTC
D: .; V: TRBV4-3; J: TRBJ2-1; size: .; CDR3: CASSQFVSPGIFRNNEQFF; DNA: TGCGCCAGCAGCCAATTTGTTTCTCCTGGGATCTTCCGAAACAATGAGCAGTTCTTC
D: .; V: TRBV12-5; J: TRBJ1-1; size: once; CDR3: CASDQGVTGRTEAFF; DNA: TGTGCTAGTGATCAGGGAGTCACAGGACGCACTGAAGCTTTCTTT
D: TRBD2; V: TRBV30; J: TRBJ2-3; size: .; CDR3: CAWSVGSGTTDTQYF; DNA: TGTGCCTGGAGTGTGGGTAGCGGGACCACAGATACGCAGTATTTT
D: .; V: TRBV9; J: TRBJ2-1; size: .; CDR3: CASSPQGGVLEQFF; DNA: TGTGCCAGCAGCCCACAAGGGGGAGTGCTTGAGCAGTTCTTC
D: TRBD1; V: TRBV7-9; J: TRBJ1-2; size: .; CDR3: CASSLPGQGSGYTF; DNA: TGTGCCAGCAGCTTACCGGGACAGGGAAGTGGCTACACCTTC
D: .; V: TRBV13; J: TRBJ2-1; size: .; CDR3: CASSSNTGADNEQFF; DNA: TGTGCCAGCAGCTCGAATACGGGGGCGGACAATGAGCAGTTCTTC
D: TRBD2; V: TRBV29-1; J: TRBJ2-1; size: .; CDR3: CSVEDGTSGSDEQFF; DNA: TGCAGCGTTGAAGACGGGACTAGCGGGAGTGATGAGCAGTTCTTC
D: TRBD1; V: TRBV4-1; J: TRBJ1-2; size: few; CDR3: CASSQGTDGYTF; DNA: TGCGCCAGCAGCCAGGGGACAGATGGCTACACCTTC